Listed here are 30 T cell receptor beta chains from one sample, sequenced in a study of preoperative IRX-2 immunotherapy in early breast cancer (dated by TCRdb to between 2018 and 2020). The treatment or condition label for this specimen denotes: preoperative locoregional IRX-2 cytokine immunotherapy. Libraries were constructed by the immunoSEQ multiplex PCR assay. TCRdb obtained this table from immuneACCESS and retained in-frame rearrangements with V and J assigned. These tables miss some clones; where compared with another copy, unresolved V genes account for less than half of the shortfall, and the remainder is unexplained. The table for this sample lists 55,000 to 70,000 clones; approximately 94% of them were counted only once. Together, the top ten hold 1.5% to 2% of the sample. Sample collection occurred from a patient treated with IRX-2 immunotherapy. Receptors originate from a human donor with breast cancer.

As regards this clone: One junction end disagrees with the germline gene, perhaps due to a read error. The chain has TRBV6-5 and TRBJ1-2; unclear D gene. Looked up from germline, CDR1 is MNHEY and CDR2 is SVGAGI. This CDR3 region has 12 residues. As DNA, the CDR3 is TGTGCCAGCAGCCCCGAACTACACGGCATTATCTTC. It encodes CASSPELHGIIF.

The chain has TRBV5-5 and TRBJ1-5; weak D call: TRBD1 (6 bases). Germline V gives CDR1 SGHKS, CDR2 YYEKEE (reference sequence). V was clipped by 0 bases and J by 5 bases, with 9 bases between them. CDR3 length: 14 amino acids. CDR3 protein: CASSLVGGDQPQHF. For the CDR3, the DNA is TGTGCCAGCAGCTTGGTAGGGGGGGATCAGCCCCAGCATTTT. The complete variable domain, with remaining parts taken from reference TRBV5-5 and TRBJ1-5, reads DAGVTQSPTHLIKTRGQQVTLRCSPISGHKSVSWYQQVLGQGPQFIFQYYEKEERGRGNFPDRFSARQFPNYSSELNVNALLLGDSALYLCASSLVGGDQPQHFGDGTRLSIL.

The chain recombines TRBV2 with TRBJ1-2; no definite D call. V lost 3 bases to trimming and J lost 7 bases, with 18 bases between them. Germline CDR1 and CDR2: SNHLY and FYNNEI. This CDR3 has 15 amino acids. The DNA of the CDR3 is TGTGCCAGCAGTGAGCTGGCAGGCAACTATGCTGGCTACACCTTC. Translation: CASSELAGNYAGYTF.

The chain is built from TRBV14 and TRBJ2-3; a possible D gene is TRBD1 (5 bases). V lost 4 bases to trimming and J lost 3 bases, with 8 bases between them. The CDR3 sequence is 13 residues long. Germline loops: CDR1 SGHDN, CDR2 FVKESK. The DNA for the CDR3 is TGTGCCAGCAGCCGGGGCAGGACAGATACGCAGTATTTT. Amino acids: CASSRGRTDTQYF. Supplemented by reference TRBV14 and TRBJ2-3, the full variable domain reads EAGVTQFPSHSVIEKGQTVTLRCDPISGHDNLYWYRRVMGKEIKFLLHFVKESKQDESGMPNNRFLAERTGGTYSTLKVQPAELEDSGVYFCASSRGRTDTQYFGPGTRLTVL.

The chain combines TRBV18 with TRBJ1-1; 7 bases match TRBD1. Losses at the gene ends were 3 bases for V and 1 base for J; bases not matched to a gene: 8. CDR1 is KGHSH and CDR2 is LQKENI in the germline V gene. The CDR3 has 16 amino acids. The CDR3 sequence: CASSPERDSKNTEAFF. CDR3 in DNA: TGTGCCAGCTCACCCGAACGGGACAGTAAGAACACTGAAGCTTTCTTT.

The chain links TRBV11-3 to TRBJ2-2; TRBD1 might be the D (6 bases). There are 19 residues in the CDR3. Germline V lookup: CDR1 SGHNT, CDR2 YENEEA. Deletions cut 4 bases from V and 0 bases from J, with 21 bases between. As DNA, the CDR3 is TGTGCCAGCAGCTCGGGACAAAACTACCCCCTGACGAACACCGGGGAGCTGTTTTTT. Amino acid sequence: CASSSGQNYPLTNTGELFF. Together with reference TRBV11-3 and TRBJ2-2, the CDR3 gives the full variable domain: EAGVVQSPRYKIIEKKQPVAFWCNPISGHNTLYWYLQNLGQGPELLIRYENEEAVDDSQLPKDRFSAERLKGVDSTLKIQPAELGDSAVYLCASSSGQNYPLTNTGELFFGEGSRLTVL.

The chain joins TRBV7-6 to TRBJ2-3; D remains ambiguous. The CDR3 consists of 13 residues. The germline CDR1 and CDR2 sequences are SGHVS and FNYEAQ. V gave up 4 bases and J gave up 0 bases, with 5 bases separating them. The chain's CDR3 is CASSYTSTDTQYF. The DNA for the CDR3 is TGTGCCAGCAGCTATACTAGCACAGATACGCAGTATTTT.

This clone was recorded once. This sequence joins TRBV5-1 and TRBJ1-1; a possible D gene is TRBD1 (5 bases). Trimming cost V 4 bases and J 2 bases, with 12 bases left between them. Looked up from germline, CDR1 is SGHRS and CDR2 is YFSETQ. The CDR3 covers 14 residues. The chain's CDR3 is CASSRSGLNTEAFF. The DNA for the CDR3 is TGCGCCAGCAGCCGGTCGGGACTAAACACTGAAGCTTTCTTT. The whole variable domain, filled in from reference TRBV5-1 and TRBJ1-1, reads KAGVTQTPRYLIKTRGQQVTLSCSPISGHRSVSWYQQTPGQGLQFLFEYFSETQRNKGNFPGRFSGRQFSNSRSEMNVSTLELGDSALYLCASSRSGLNTEAFFGQGTRLTVV.

The chain uses TRBV4-2 and TRBJ1-1; 7 bases match TRBD1. CDR1 is LGHNA, CDR2 YNFKEQ, per germline. The V and J ends lost 4 bases and 8 bases, in that order; junction bases with no gene match: 7. The CDR3 is 13 amino acids. CDR3 coding DNA: TGTGCCAGCAGCCGAATGGGGACAGAGGAAGCTTTCTTT. This encodes CASSRMGTEEAFF.

This chain joins TRBV13 and TRBJ2-2; possible D gene TRBD2, 5 bases. The germline V and J ends were trimmed by 8 bases and 0 bases, with 13 bases remaining between them. This CDR3 has 15 residues. CDR1 PRHDT and CDR2 FYEKMQ come from the germline V gene (reference sequence). The CDR3 nucleotides read TGTGCCAGCGGCACGGGGTCCGCGAACACCGGGGAGCTGTTTTTT. Translation gives CASGTGSANTGELFF.

This clone showed up just a few times. The gene calls are TRBV7-9 and TRBJ2-1; possibly TRBD1 for D (6 bases). Germline lookup yields CDR1 SEHNR and CDR2 FQNEAQ (reference sequence). V was shortened by 1 base and J by 2 bases, with 12 bases between the two germline ends. The CDR3 covers 16 residues. The CDR3 region is CASSLVAAGAYNEQFF. The CDR3 DNA sequence: TGTGCCAGCAGCTTAGTTGCGGCAGGGGCCTACAATGAGCAGTTCTTC. Looking up the rest from reference TRBV7-9 and TRBJ2-1 gives the full variable domain: DTGVSQNPRHKITKRGQNVTFRCDPISEHNRLYWYRQTLGQGPEFLTYFQNEAQLEKSRLLSDRFSAERPKGSFSTLEIQRTEQGDSAMYLCASSLVAAGAYNEQFFGPGTRLTVL.

The genes are TRBV6-5 and TRBJ2-5; 8 nucleotides agree with TRBD2. The ends lost 3 bases at V and 5 bases at J; junction bases unmatched: 8. The CDR3 contains 15 residues. Germline lookup yields CDR1 MNHEY and CDR2 SVGAGI. The CDR3 is CASSYGAGAGETQYF. The CDR3 DNA reads as TGTGCCAGCAGTTATGGAGCGGGGGCTGGGGAGACCCAGTACTTC.

The rearrangement joins TRBV6-6 to TRBJ1-2, with D perhaps matching TRBD1 (5 bases). V gave up 7 bases and J gave up 7 bases, with 19 bases separating them. The CDR3 contains 14 residues. CDR1 and CDR2 (germline): MNHNY, SVGAGI (reference sequence). The CDR3 nucleotides read TGTGCCAGCACTTCGGGACCGTGGATCTCTGGCTACACCTTC. This gives the protein CASTSGPWISGYTF.

The V and J genes are TRBV9 and TRBJ2-1; 16 nucleotides agree with TRBD2. The CDR3 length is 20 residues. V gave up 3 bases and J gave up 1 base; unmatched junction bases: 10. From germline, CDR1 is SGDLS and CDR2 YYNGEE. CDR3 protein: CASSARPGLAGGLSYNEQFF. The DNA for the CDR3 is TGTGCCAGCAGCGCCCGACCGGGACTAGCGGGGGGGTTATCCTACAATGAGCAGTTCTTC.

The V call is TRBV10-2, the J call TRBJ1-3; D remains unclear. Germline loops: CDR1 WSHSY, CDR2 SAAADI. This CDR3 has 16 amino acids. Between the trimmed V and J ends, which lost 6 bases and 2 bases, there was a span of 17 bases. Here the CDR3 DNA reads TGCGCCAGCAGCCACCCGGTGAGGGCACCTGGAAACACCATATATTTT. The encoded protein is CASSHPVRAPGNTIYF.

This rearrangement joins TRBV7-9 to TRBJ2-3; D may be TRBD2 (7 bases). This CDR3 spans 16 amino acids. The V gene's germline CDR1 is SEHNR and CDR2 FQNEAQ (reference sequence). The V end was cut by 5 bases, the J end by 2 bases, with 17 bases between. The CDR3 DNA is TGTGCCAGCAGCCGCGAGGGGGGGGCCTACACAGATACGCAGTATTTT. Protein product: CASSREGGAYTDTQYF.

This chain joins TRBV2 and TRBJ2-1; 7 bases fit TRBD2. The CDR3 loop spans 13 amino acids. The V segment lost 10 bases and the J segment 9 bases; nucleotides outside the gene matches: 12. The V gene's germline CDR1 is SNHLY and CDR2 FYNNEI. The CDR3 protein is CATARERDGEQFF. The CDR3 DNA follows: TGTGCCACCGCCCGGGAGCGGGATGGTGAGCAGTTCTTC.

The rearrangement uses TRBV5-4 and TRBJ2-7, with a possible D match to TRBD2 (5 bases). Trimming pared 2 bases from V and 0 bases from J, leaving 9 bases between. CDR3 length equals 14 residues. Germline assignment: CDR1 SGHNT and CDR2 YYREEE (reference sequence). DNA of the CDR3: TGTGCCAGCAGCTTCGACGGGGTCTCCTACGAGCAGTACTTC. Translation gives CASSFDGVSYEQYF.

J is TRBJ1-2 and V is TRBV28; D not resolved. The CDR3 is made up of 13 amino acids. Germline V lookup: CDR1 MDHEN, CDR2 SYDVKM. V lost 8 bases, J lost 5 bases, and 15 bases lay in between. The CDR3 protein is CASWQTDNYGYTF. CDR3 nucleotide sequence: TGTGCCAGCTGGCAGACGGATAATTATGGCTACACCTTC.

The chain links TRBV7-2 to TRBJ2-7; D is uncertain. The CDR3 loop spans 15 amino acids. CDR1 SGHTA and CDR2 FQGNSA come from the germline V gene. V shed 5 bases and J shed 4 bases, with 18 bases lying between them. The CDR3 here is CASSHGGRRAYEQYF. The CDR3 DNA reads as TGTGCCAGCAGCCACGGTGGTAGAAGGGCATACGAGCAGTACTTC. The whole variable domain, remainder taken from reference TRBV7-2 and TRBJ2-7, is GAGVSQSPSNKVTEKGKDVELRCDPISGHTALYWYRQSLGQGLEFLIYFQGNSAPDKSGLPSDRFSAERTGGSVSTLTIQRTQQEDSAVYLCASSHGGRRAYEQYFGPGTRLTVT.

This chain joins TRBV30 and TRBJ2-1; unclear D gene. The germline V gene has CDR1 GTSNPN and CDR2 SVGIG (reference sequence). The V end lost 2 bases, the J end lost 6 bases, and 11 bases lay between the germline ends. The CDR3 length is 13 residues. CDR3 nucleotides: TGTGCCTGGAGTATACAAGTACTCAATGAGCAGTTCTTC. Translating gives CAWSIQVLNEQFF.

This sequence joins TRBV2 and TRBJ1-2; D might be TRBD1 (5 bases). Trimming stripped 1 base from V and 7 bases from J, with 16 bases between. Germline V gives CDR1 SNHLY, CDR2 FYNNEI. There are 15 residues in the CDR3. In nucleotides, the CDR3 is TGTGCCAGCAGTGAAGTTGACAGCCGACTTGGTGGCTACACCTTC. Translation: CASSEVDSRLGGYTF.

The V gene is TRBV5-1, the J gene TRBJ2-5; 8 nucleotides align to TRBD2. Germline CDR1 SGHRS, CDR2 YFSETQ. The CDR3 extends over 15 amino acids. The J segment lost 3 bases and the V segment lost 4 bases, leaving 8 bases of the junction unmatched. The CDR3 DNA follows: TGCGCCAGCAGCATTAGCGGGGCCTTTGAAGAGACCCAGTACTTC. This codes for CASSISGAFEETQYF.

The rearrangement uses TRBV29-1 and TRBJ2-5; D is ambiguous. This CDR3 has 11 residues. Germline V gene lookup returns CDR1 SQVTM and CDR2 ANQGSEA. Trimming took off 2 bases at V and 4 bases at J, with 5 bases between the two ends. CDR3 sequence reads: CSVENAETQYF. In DNA, the CDR3 is TGCAGCGTTGAAAACGCAGAGACCCAGTACTTC.

The rearrangement joins TRBV27 to TRBJ2-7; 13 bases line up with TRBD2. The V gene's germline CDR1 is MNHEY and CDR2 SMNVEV (reference sequence). V was clipped by 5 bases and J by 4 bases; unmatched bases: 2. The CDR3 spans 14 residues. The CDR3 DNA reads TGTGCCAGCAGTGGACTAGCGGGAGCTTACGAGCAGTACTTC. It is translated as CASSGLAGAYEQYF.

This chain connects TRBV7-2 to TRBJ1-2; D call uncertain. Germline V gives CDR1 SGHTA, CDR2 FQGNSA. The CDR3 runs 13 residues. With 1 base removed from V and 7 bases from J, the gap between germline ends came to 10 bases. The CDR3: CASSLGNDAGYTF. The CDR3 DNA reads as TGTGCCAGCAGCTTAGGTAACGACGCTGGCTACACCTTC.

This chain uses TRBV28 with TRBJ2-5; TRBD2 matches at 11 bases. V was clipped by 6 bases and J by 4 bases; unmatched bases: 7. The CDR3 consists of 15 residues. Germline V CDR1 and CDR2: MDHEN, SYDVKM. DNA for the CDR3: TGTGCCAGCAGGGTTAGCGGGAGGGCCGGAGAGACCCAGTACTTC. Translation: CASRVSGRAGETQYF.

The chain has TRBV27 and TRBJ1-1, with D possibly being TRBD1 (6 bases). This CDR3 is 13 amino acids long. V shed 5 bases and J shed 5 bases, with 12 bases lying between them. Germline V gene sequence: CDR1 MNHEY, CDR2 SMNVEV (reference sequence). The CDR3 here is CASSPQGGTEAFF. DNA of the CDR3: TGTGCCAGCAGTCCACAGGGAGGTACTGAAGCTTTCTTT.

The chain combines TRBV4-3 with TRBJ1-5; no clear D gene. CDR3 size: 15 residues. From germline, CDR1 is LGHNA and CDR2 YSLEER. Trimming took off 0 bases at V and 4 bases at J, with 10 bases between the two ends. CDR3 protein: CASSQDFGWNQPQHF. CDR3 in DNA: TGCGCCAGCAGCCAAGATTTTGGCTGGAATCAGCCCCAGCATTTT.

The CDR3 loop reads CASSPRLAAQYF. Written as DNA, the CDR3 is TGTGCCAGCAGCCCTAGACTAGCTGCGCAGTATTTT. J is TRBJ2-3 and V is TRBV7-2; 7 nucleotides match TRBD2. CDR1 and CDR2 from the germline V gene are SGHTA and FQGNSA. V shed 5 bases and J 10 bases; nucleotides not matched to a gene: 6. The CDR3 length is 12 residues. Full variable domain (outside the CDR3, taken from reference TRBV7-2 and TRBJ2-3): GAGVSQSPSNKVTEKGKDVELRCDPISGHTALYWYRQSLGQGLEFLIYFQGNSAPDKSGLPSDRFSAERTGGSVSTLTIQRTQQEDSAVYLCASSPRLAAQYFGPGTRLTVL.